Sequencing of this TCR beta chain was carried out in a study of blood T cell repertoires in COVID-19. Study-level background: There were acute and convalescent COVID-19 samples, and they came from the United States, Italy and Spain. T cells, B-cell-depleted T cells, or PBMCs provided the cDNA or gDNA that served as material.

Original handling: Amplification with reference gene primers provided the estimates of nucleated cell counts. Using immunoSEQ multiplex PCR, the repertoire was profiled, and TCRdb retains in-frame clones only, with some absent. V and J calls and clone size are copied from that table; D and trimming were computed from the DNA. In the table there are some 120,000 clones, 80% to 90% of which are singletons. CDR1 is ENHRY and CDR2 is SYGVKD in the germline V gene. This CDR3 contains 13 residues. V was clipped by 2 bases and J by 6 bases; unmatched bases: 3. What was sequenced was peripheral blood. This sequence joins TRBV10-3 and TRBJ1-1; TRBD1 matches at 7 bases. This clonotype originated in a woman aged 55 to 70 with acute or convalescent COVID-19. In DNA, the CDR3 is TGTGCCATCAGTGAGCAGGGGGAGGCTGAAGCTTTCTTT. Translation gives CAISEQGEAEAFF.